This T cell receptor beta chain stems from a study of T cells in Graves' hyperthyroidism and ophthalmopathy. Whole-study findings and limits: The model predicted ophthalmopathy a median approximately 6.3 months before onset. Most expanded thyroid clonotypes above 0.001 recurred in blood.

TCR beta CDR3 regions were amplified from RNA transcripts. TCR CDR3 underwent first-round RT-PCR with the HTBI primer set. Each CDR3 protein gets one entry after TCRdb re-called the multiplex PCR reads with MiXCR. This sample has 250,000 or so distinct CDR3 sequences, with roughly 15% found just once. Orbital computed tomography and thyroid ultrasound, together with serum TRAb and thyroxine and clinical symptoms, were used for diagnoses. This blood was taken when hyperthyroidism was first diagnosed, before any ophthalmopathy symptoms existed. This clonotype appeared once. Its antigen is unidentified. This may arise from a read error, as a much more abundant clone is one base away. Input material: blood. The origin of this receptor is a woman in her forties with Graves' hyperthyroidism that later progressed to Graves' ophthalmopathy.

The CDR3 is CASRKYGYTF. In nucleotides, the CDR3 is TGTGCCAGCAGAAAATATGGCTACACCTTC. The rearrangement links TRBV28 to TRBJ1-2, with D uncertain. Looked up from germline, CDR1 is MDHEN and CDR2 is SYDVKM. The germline V and J ends were trimmed by 6 bases and 5 bases, with 4 bases remaining between them. This CDR3 spans 10 amino acids.